The 8 T cell receptor beta chains reported below all come from one sample, sequenced in a study of cytomegalovirus exposure and HLA in healthy donors. Both 60 Vbeta primers and 13 Jbeta primers went into the PCR. The method was immunoSEQ multiplex PCR; TCRdb's version includes in-frame clones alone and lacks a portion of them. Here the sample spans 150,000 to 200,000 clones, 81% being singletons. The material sequenced was PBMCs. All receptors come from a man aged 18 to 30 in good health and CMV-seronegative.

The chain recombines TRBV10-3 with TRBJ2-5, with D possibly matching TRBD2 (5 bases). The CDR3 has 15 residues. Germline lookup yields CDR1 ENHRY and CDR2 SYGVKD. V gave up 4 bases and J gave up 2 bases, with 14 bases separating them. CDR3 amino acids: CAISGAPRGQETQYF. CDR3 sequence (DNA): TGTGCCATCAGTGGGGCTCCCCGGGGTCAAGAGACCCAGTACTTC.

The genes are TRBV4-2 and TRBJ1-1; TRBD1 aligns across 8 bases. With V trimmed by 5 bases and J by 0 bases, 5 bases remained unmatched. There are 15 residues in the CDR3. Germline-derived CDR1 and CDR2 are LGHNA and YNFKEQ. The chain's CDR3 is CASSRTGIMNTEAFF. CDR3 sequence (DNA): TGTGCCAGCAGCAGGACAGGGATAATGAACACTGAAGCTTTCTTT.

This clone was seen a single time. The gene calls are TRBV19 and TRBJ2-5; a possible D gene is TRBD2 (6 bases). CDR1 LNHDA and CDR2 SQIVND come from the germline V gene (reference sequence). CDR3 length: 17 residues. The V and J ends lost 3 bases and 1 base respectively, with 18 bases between them. CDR3 in DNA: TGTGCCAGTAGTATCTCGGGACCGTGGGGACTCCAAGAGACCCAGTACTTC. Residues: CASSISGPWGLQETQYF.

This chain links TRBV19 with TRBJ2-4; 8 nucleotides agree with TRBD2. V lost 3 bases to trimming and J lost 6 bases; unmatched junction nucleotides: 10. The CDR3 loop spans 16 amino acids. Germline V gene data show CDR1 as LNHDA and CDR2 as SQIVND (reference sequence). The CDR3 DNA reads TGTGCCAGTAGTATTTCGGGGGGGCGCCCCGGAAACATTCAGTACTTC. This translates into CASSISGGRPGNIQYF.

The gene calls are TRBV15 and TRBJ2-2; 9 bases align to TRBD2. CDR1 and CDR2 (germline): LNHNV, YYDKDF (reference sequence). J lost 8 bases, V lost 3 bases, and 13 bases had no gene match. This CDR3 is 17 amino acids long. Written as DNA, the CDR3 is TGTGCCACCAGCAGGAATAGGCGCCTAGCGGGGTCTGGGGAGCTGTTTTTT. Protein sequence: CATSRNRRLAGSGELFF.

The genes are TRBV7-9 and TRBJ2-2; D ambiguous. CDR1 SEHNR and CDR2 FQNEAQ come from the germline V gene (reference sequence). V was cut by 5 bases and J by 1 base, with 5 bases left in between. This CDR3 is built from 13 residues. The CDR3 sequence: CASSLGNTGELFF. The CDR3 DNA reads TGTGCCAGCAGCCTCGGGAACACCGGGGAGCTGTTTTTT.

The chain uses TRBV7-8 and TRBJ2-5; TRBD2 matches 8 bases. The CDR3 consists of 16 residues. The trim removed 5 bases at V and 4 bases at J, leaving 12 bases unmatched. Germline-derived CDR1 and CDR2 are SGHVS and FQNEAQ. The CDR3 sequence is CASSPFGGALVETQYF. Written as DNA, the CDR3 is TGTGCCAGCAGCCCGTTCGGGGGGGCCCTGGTAGAGACCCAGTACTTC.

The chain uses TRBV5-1 and TRBJ2-3, with 9 positions matching TRBD1. The V gene end was trimmed by 4 bases and the J gene end by 2 bases; junction bases not matched to a gene: 2. Germline CDR1 SGHRS, CDR2 YFSETQ. The CDR3 runs 14 residues. DNA of the CDR3: TGCGCCAGCAGCGGGACAGGGTCCACAGATACGCAGTATTTT. Translating it yields CASSGTGSTDTQYF.